Shown below are 10 T cell receptor beta chains from a single sample sequenced in a study of molecular identifiers for immune sequencing clone quantification. A single record per CDR3 protein comes from TCRdb applying MiXCR to the PCR reads. This sample has about 300,000 distinct CDR3 sequences, with around 21% found just once. Sequenced material: naive CD8+ T cells from blood, with Jurkat cell RNA spiked in. The subset denotes: FACS-sorted CD8+CD4-CCR7+CD45RA+ naive T cells. The receptors here all came from a human donor in good health. Some libraries in this study had Jurkat cell RNA spiked in.

The chain employs TRBV20-1 and TRBJ2-3; D may be TRBD2 (6 bases). The CDR3 is made up of 15 amino acids. Germline CDR1 and CDR2: DFQATT and SNEGSKA (reference sequence). The V end was cut by 2 bases, the J end by 2 bases, with 14 bases between. Written as DNA, the CDR3 is TGCAGTGCTAGACTTGCTAGCGAGGCCACAGATACGCAGTATTTT. Protein: CSARLASEATDTQYF.

In this sample, this clonotype turned up many times. The V call is TRBV7-9, the J call TRBJ1-1; no definite D call. The CDR3 covers 13 residues. Trimming cost V 5 bases and J 7 bases, with 14 bases left between them. Germline CDR1 SEHNR, CDR2 FQNEAQ (reference sequence). The CDR3 sequence: CASSRVVGNEAFF. CDR3 nucleotides: TGTGCCAGCAGCCGAGTGGTAGGTAATGAAGCTTTCTTT.

This clonotype has at least ten counts. The chain is built from TRBV4-1 and TRBJ1-1; the D gene is possibly TRBD1 (6 bases). The ends were cut back, 0 bases at V and 1 base at J, with 9 bases in the middle. Germline V gene lookup returns CDR1 MGHRA and CDR2 YSYEKL. The CDR3 covers 15 residues. CDR3: CASSQDWTANTEAFF. The CDR3 DNA is TGCGCCAGCAGCCAAGATTGGACAGCGAACACTGAAGCTTTCTTT.

The rearrangement uses TRBV12-3 or TRBV12-4 and TRBJ2-3; TRBD1 aligns across 7 bases. CDR3 length: 15 residues. The trim removed 3 bases at V and 1 base at J, leaving 4 bases unmatched. The CDR3 sequence is CASSFKGAGTDTQYF. DNA of the CDR3: TGTGCCAGCAGTTTTAAGGGGGCGGGCACAGATACGCAGTATTTT.

As for this clonotype: The junction does not match germline at one end; this may be a read error. The rearrangement joins TRBV12-3 or TRBV12-4 to TRBJ2-7, with 9 positions matching TRBD2. The CDR3 has 14 residues. CDR3 bases: TGTGCCAGCAGCCAGGCGGGAGGGATCTACGAGCGGTACTTC. Translating gives CASSQAGGIYERYF.

This clonotype has at least ten counts. The chain combines TRBV19 with TRBJ1-1; D call uncertain. The germline V and J ends were trimmed by 7 bases and 1 base, with 10 bases remaining between them. Germline CDR1 reads LNHDA; CDR2 reads SQIVND (reference sequence). CDR3 length: 13 amino acids. The CDR3 DNA reads TGTGCCAGTACAATGAGCACGAACACTGAAGCTTTCTTT. Translation gives CASTMSTNTEAFF.

Regarding this clonotype: A much larger clone lies one base from this, so it may be a read error. The gene calls are TRBV6-5 and TRBJ2-6; weak D call: TRBD2 (6 bases). Germline V gene data show CDR1 as MNHEY and CDR2 as SVGAGI. The CDR3 consists of 18 residues. This CDR3 reads CASSYGVGGSSGANVLAF. In DNA form, the CDR3 reads TGTGCCAGCAGTTACGGGGTCGGAGGGTCCTCTGGGGCCAACGTCCTGGCTTTC.

This clonotype was detected only a few times. One end of the junction is discordant with germline, which a read error may explain. The V call is TRBV9, the J call TRBJ1-1, with TRBD1 matching over 9 bases. There are 15 residues in the CDR3. Germline V CDR1 and CDR2: SGDLS, YYNGEE. The CDR3 loop is CANSAGTGSATEAFF. The CDR3 DNA is TGTGCCAACAGCGCCGGGACAGGGTCGGCCACTGAAGCTTTCTTT.

This clonotype was seen a handful of times. The chain has TRBV20-1 and TRBJ2-5; 9 positions match TRBD2. V lost 0 bases to trimming and J lost 5 bases; unmatched junction nucleotides: 7. This CDR3 spans 15 amino acids. Germline CDR1 DFQATT, CDR2 SNEGSKA (reference sequence). Written as DNA, the CDR3 is TGCAGTGCTAGAGATAGCGGGAGAACGGACGAGACCCAGTACTTC. It codes for CSARDSGRTDETQYF.

To note about this clonotype: This may be a read error: a much more frequent sequence differs by one nucleotide. V and J are TRBV4-1 and TRBJ2-2; 8 nucleotides match TRBD1. The CDR3 sequence is 16 residues long. CDR1 and CDR2 (germline): MGHRA, YSYEKL. CDR3 in DNA: TGCGCCAGCAGCCAAGATTACAGGGGGAACACCGGGGGGCTGTTTTTT. Protein product: CASSQDYRGNTGGLFF.